Listed below are T cell receptor beta chains from one sample, sequenced in a study of blood T cell repertoires in COVID-19. Sequenced by immunoSEQ multiplex PCR; TCRdb stores in-frame clones only, minus some. The sample consists of approximately 300,000 clones, around 90% of them appearing once. Sequenced: peripheral blood. The origin of the receptors is a man aged 45-60 years with active or convalescent COVID-19. Both conserved end residues are part of each CDR3. The D gene is left open where the match is weak. Size tells how often a clone was seen (once, few, many) or the class of an expanded clone, and some rows leave it out.

clone_size d_call j_call v_call cdr3_length cdr3_aa cdr3_nt
NA NA TRBJ2-4 TRBV15 18 CATSRASQGETAKNIQYF TGTGCCACCAGCAGAGCTTCTCAGGGTGAAACTGCCAAAAACATTCAGTACTTC
NA NA TRBJ2-7 TRBV6-6 11 CASSTTFEQYF TGTGCCAGCAGCACTACATTCGAGCAGTACTTC
NA NA TRBJ1-2 TRBV19 11 CASKTGYGYTF TGTGCCAGTAAAACAGGCTATGGCTACACCTTC
once NA TRBJ2-2 TRBV5-1 15 CASSLEQRNTGELFF TGCGCCAGCAGCTTGGAACAGAGGAACACCGGGGAGCTGTTTTTT
once NA TRBJ1-5 TRBV4-3 12 CASSQERGSQHF TGCGCCAGCAGCCAAGAAAGGGGTTCGCAGCATTTT
NA NA TRBJ2-7 TRBV5-1 13 CASSLNEPYEQYF TGCGCCAGCAGCTTGAACGAGCCATACGAGCAGTACTTC
NA NA TRBJ1-5 TRBV2 15 CASSGQGLSNQPQHF TGTGCCAGCAGTGGCCAGGGCTTGAGCAATCAGCCCCAGCATTTT
few NA TRBJ1-5 TRBV18 15 CASSPTWGDNQPQHF TGTGCCAGCTCACCAACCTGGGGGGACAATCAGCCCCAGCATTTT
NA NA TRBJ1-1 TRBV28 15 CASSLGAAGSPEAFF TGTGCCAGCAGTTTAGGTGCAGCAGGGTCTCCTGAAGCTTTCTTT
once TRBD1 TRBJ2-7 TRBV18 14 CASSPDRDSYEQYF TGTGCCAGCTCACCCGACAGGGACTCCTACGAGCAGTACTTC
NA TRBD1 TRBJ2-2 TRBV6-6 15 CASSPGQGFTGELFF TGTGCCAGCAGTCCGGGACAGGGTTTTACCGGGGAGCTGTTTTTT
NA TRBD1 TRBJ2-2 TRBV28 17 CASSRLRGTGDTGELFF TGTGCCAGCAGCCGATTAAGGGGGACAGGGGACACCGGGGAGCTGTTTTTT
NA NA TRBJ1-4 TRBV4-1 17 CASSQAQFSATNEKLFF TGCGCCAGCAGCCAAGCTCAGTTCAGTGCAACTAATGAAAAACTGTTTTTT
NA TRBD1 TRBJ1-6 TRBV6-6 15 CASSHGQGINSPLHF TGTGCCAGCAGTCACGGACAGGGAATTAATTCACCCCTCCACTTT
NA TRBD2 TRBJ2-1 TRBV2 15 CASSPGLAVYNEQFF TGTGCCAGCAGCCCGGGACTAGCGGTATACAATGAGCAGTTCTTC
NA TRBD2 TRBJ2-7 TRBV28 14 CASRSAGGPNEQYF TGTGCCAGCAGGTCAGCGGGAGGGCCTAACGAGCAGTACTTC